This T cell receptor (beta chain) comes out of a study of beta chain features in type 1 diabetes. About this clone: Its specificity is unknown.

General study findings and limits: Here, the possible influence of HLA type (on TCRB rearrangement) remained unresolved. Cells with high TCR expression could be over-represented by cDNA sequencing.

Expressed TCRB transcripts were sequenced, since all the RNA that had been isolated was reverse transcribed. Sequencing used immunoSEQ multiplex PCR; TCRdb keeps in-frame clones, though not all of them. The sample records about 140,000 clones, 9.5% to 10% being singletons. The sequenced sample consisted of central memory CD4+ T cells from blood. The sequence was obtained from a woman in her forties in good health.

CDR3 sequence: CASRRGQHNSPLHF. CDR3 DNA sequence: TGTGCCAGCAGAAGGGGACAACATAATTCACCCCTCCACTTT. The chain combines TRBV27 with TRBJ1-6; possible D gene TRBD1, 6 bases. Deletions cut 6 bases from V and 5 bases from J, with 11 bases between. The germline gives CDR1 MNHEY, CDR2 SMNVEV (reference sequence). The CDR3 length is 14 residues.